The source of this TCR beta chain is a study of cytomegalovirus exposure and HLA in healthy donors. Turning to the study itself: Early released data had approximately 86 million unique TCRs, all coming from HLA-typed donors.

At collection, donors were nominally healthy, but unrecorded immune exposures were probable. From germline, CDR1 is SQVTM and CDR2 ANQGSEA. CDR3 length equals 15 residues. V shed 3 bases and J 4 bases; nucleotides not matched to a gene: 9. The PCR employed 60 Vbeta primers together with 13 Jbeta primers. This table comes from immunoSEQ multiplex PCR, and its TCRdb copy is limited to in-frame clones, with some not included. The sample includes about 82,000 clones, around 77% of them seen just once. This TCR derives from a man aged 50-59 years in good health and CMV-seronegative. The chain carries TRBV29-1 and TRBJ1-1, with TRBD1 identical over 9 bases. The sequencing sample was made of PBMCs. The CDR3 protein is CSVDDGAGQGTEAFF. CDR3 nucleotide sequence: TGCAGCGTTGATGACGGGGCGGGACAGGGCACTGAAGCTTTCTTT.